Shown below are 22 T cell receptor beta chains from a single sample sequenced in a study of blood T cell repertoires in COVID-19. Clones were read by immunoSEQ multiplex PCR, and TCRdb kept only the in-frame ones, dropping some. The sample yields tens of thousands of clones, around 89% seen once. The sample comprised peripheral blood. These receptors originate from a woman aged 55-69 years with active COVID-19.

This chain joins TRBV5-8 and TRBJ2-7; D perhaps matches TRBD1 (5 bases). Germline V gives CDR1 SGHTS, CDR2 YDEGEE. This CDR3 has 15 residues. The V and J ends lost 2 bases and 4 bases respectively, with 16 bases between them. CDR3 DNA: TGTGCCAGCAGCTTAGGCAGGGCTGCCCTTTACGAGCAGTACTTC. This translates into CASSLGRAALYEQYF.

This chain connects TRBV18 to TRBJ2-7; 9 bases match TRBD1. The CDR3 runs to 16 residues. The junction had 8 bases not matched to a gene; V was cut back by 1 base and J by 4 bases. Germline V gene sequence: CDR1 KGHSH, CDR2 LQKENI. The CDR3 nucleotides are TGTGCCAGCTCACCACACCCACCGGGACAGGGATACGAGCAGTACTTC. This gives the protein CASSPHPPGQGYEQYF.

This chain links TRBV5-1 with TRBJ2-7; D is undetermined. Germline assignment: CDR1 SGHRS and CDR2 YFSETQ. V was clipped by 0 bases and J by 2 bases, with 12 bases between them. This CDR3 has 15 residues. This chain's CDR3 is CASSLAIGPTYEQYF. DNA for the CDR3: TGCGCCAGCAGCTTGGCTATCGGTCCCACCTACGAGCAGTACTTC.

The chain has TRBV6-6 and TRBJ1-2; 8 nucleotides match TRBD1. The CDR3 is made up of 13 amino acids. Per the germline V gene, CDR1 is MNHNY and CDR2 is SVGAGI (reference sequence). V dropped 5 bases and J dropped 4; count of bases not matched to a gene: 3. The CDR3 nucleotides are TGTGCCAGCAGTGACGGACAGGGCTATGGCTACACCTTC. As protein: CASSDGQGYGYTF.

CDR3 sequence: CASSVAGGQFANTGELFF. The DNA of the CDR3 is TGTGCCAGCAGCGTAGCTGGAGGGCAGTTCGCGAACACCGGGGAGCTGTTTTTT. This sequence joins TRBV9 and TRBJ2-2; TRBD2 might be the D (6 bases). V lost 0 bases and J 0 bases, leaving 15 bases between the germline ends. Germline values: CDR1 SGDLS, CDR2 YYNGEE. The CDR3 sequence is 18 residues long. The whole variable domain, filled in from reference TRBV9 and TRBJ2-2, reads DSGVTQTPKHLITATGQRVTLRCSPRSGDLSVYWYQQSLDQGLQFLIQYYNGEERAKGNILERFSAQQFPDLHSELNLSSLELGDSALYFCASSVAGGQFANTGELFFGEGSRLTVL.

The CDR3 protein is CASSLRGLWGSPLHF. The DNA of the CDR3 is TGTGCCAGCAGTTTGCGGGGTCTCTGGGGTTCACCCCTCCACTTT. The chain employs TRBV27 and TRBJ1-6; D remains unclear. V lost 3 bases and J lost 9, with 15 bases in between. Germline CDR1 MNHEY, CDR2 SMNVEV (reference sequence). The CDR3 spans 15 residues.

This rearrangement joins TRBV27 to TRBJ1-5; 7 bases are a match to TRBD1. Germline-derived CDR1 and CDR2 are MNHEY and SMNVEV (reference sequence). The CDR3 totals 15 residues. The junction had 6 bases not matched to a gene; V was cut back by 5 bases and J by 2 bases. The CDR3 coding sequence is TGTGCCAGCAGTCGCGCTGGACAGGGCAATCAGCCCCAGCATTTT. Protein product: CASSRAGQGNQPQHF.

CDR3 nucleotide sequence: TGTGCCAGCAGCCAACCGGGACAGGGGTTTGACACCATATATTTT. It specifies CASSQPGQGFDTIYF. The gene calls are TRBV3-1 (or the pseudogene TRBV3-2) and TRBJ1-3, with 10 positions matching TRBD1. After removal of 2 bases from V and 8 bases from J, the junction contained 6 bases not matched to a gene. The CDR3 totals 15 residues. CDR1 and CDR2 from the germline V gene are LGHDT and YNNKEL (reference sequence).

CDR3 sequence reads: CASSWPRGQGLADTQYF. Written as DNA, the CDR3 is TGTGCCAGCAGCTGGCCCCGAGGGCAAGGACTAGCAGATACGCAGTATTTT. V is TRBV7-2 and J is TRBJ2-3, with TRBD2 identical over 7 bases. The length of the CDR3 is 17 residues. V dropped 4 bases and J dropped 4; count of bases not matched to a gene: 14. Germline-derived CDR1 and CDR2 are SGHTA and FQGNSA.

The rearrangement joins TRBV19 to TRBJ1-2, with 7 bases identical to TRBD1. The CDR3 is 13 amino acids. With 3 bases clipped from V and 12 bases from J, the junction kept 10 bases outside the gene matches. Germline loops: CDR1 LNHDA, CDR2 SQIVND (reference sequence). This chain's CDR3 is CASSIVPQTGNTF. The CDR3 bases are TGTGCCAGTAGTATTGTGCCCCAGACAGGGAACACCTTC.

V is TRBV18 and J is TRBJ2-7, with D possibly being TRBD1 (5 bases). The CDR3 totals 15 residues. Deletions cut 2 bases from V and 7 bases from J, with 18 bases between. The germline V gene has CDR1 KGHSH and CDR2 LQKENI. The CDR3 loop is CASSPKGQGSAEQYF. The CDR3 DNA sequence: TGTGCCAGCTCACCAAAAGGGCAGGGTTCGGCAGAGCAGTACTTC. The entire variable domain, with the rest obtained from reference TRBV18 and TRBJ2-7, is as follows: NAGVMQNPRHLVRRRGQEARLRCSPMKGHSHVYWYRQLPEEGLKFMVYLQKENIIDESGMPKERFSAEFPKEGPSILRIQQVVRGDSAAYFCASSPKGQGSAEQYFGPGTRLTVT.

The chain uses TRBV4-2 and TRBJ1-1; TRBD1 is a possible D gene (5 bases). Germline CDR1 LGHNA, CDR2 YNFKEQ. The CDR3 consists of 16 residues. Trimming pared 4 bases from V and 4 bases from J, leaving 19 bases between. The CDR3 protein is CASSPGTGGLGTEAFF. The CDR3 nucleotides are TGTGCCAGCAGCCCCGGGACGGGGGGTTTGGGCACTGAAGCTTTCTTT.

The CDR3 DNA reads TGTGCCAGCAGCCAAGTTGCTAGCGGGGGGCTCAAAAACATTCAGTACTTC. Protein: CASSQVASGGLKNIQYF. The V call is TRBV14, the J call TRBJ2-4; TRBD2 agrees at 11 bases. This CDR3 region has 17 residues. Germline V lookup: CDR1 SGHDN, CDR2 FVKESK. V lost 1 base to trimming and J lost 3 bases; unmatched junction nucleotides: 5.

The chain employs TRBV6-2 or TRBV6-3 and TRBJ1-2; TRBD1 aligns across 9 bases. Looked up from germline, CDR1 is MNHEY and CDR2 is SVGEGT. The J segment lost 5 bases and the V segment lost 5 bases, leaving 9 bases of the junction unmatched. The CDR3 has 15 residues. Here the CDR3 DNA reads TGTGCCAGCAGTCGTACAGGGGGCTCCAGTTATGGCTACACCTTC. Translating gives CASSRTGGSSYGYTF.

This chain uses TRBV27 with TRBJ2-7; 9 nucleotides align to TRBD2. CDR3 length equals 15 residues. Germline V lookup: CDR1 MNHEY, CDR2 SMNVEV (reference sequence). Germline trimming cut 8 bases from V and 0 bases from J; bases unmatched to any gene: 8. CDR3 nucleotide sequence: TGTGCCAGCTCCCCGCGGGGGGGTTTCTCCTACGAGCAGTACTTC. This encodes CASSPRGGFSYEQYF.

The chain combines TRBV7-2 with TRBJ1-1; 8 bases are shared with TRBD1. Germline V gene lookup returns CDR1 SGHTA and CDR2 FQGNSA. V trimming: 4 bases; J trimming: 6 bases; junction bases outside the gene matches: 4. CDR3 length: 13 amino acids. The CDR3, as DNA: TGTGCCAGCAGCTCAGGGGGCGCGGCTGAAGCTTTCTTT. Protein product: CASSSGGAAEAFF.

This rearrangement joins TRBV5-4 to TRBJ1-2, with 10 nucleotides matching TRBD1. With V trimmed by 5 bases and J by 2 bases, 6 bases remained unmatched. This CDR3 has 15 residues. CDR1 and CDR2 (germline): SGHNT, YYREEE (reference sequence). The CDR3 DNA sequence: TGTGCCAGCAGGCAGACGACAGGGGGCAACTATGGCTACACCTTC. Residues: CASRQTTGGNYGYTF.

The V call is TRBV5-1, the J call TRBJ1-1, with D perhaps matching TRBD1 (6 bases). CDR3 length: 15 residues. CDR1 SGHRS and CDR2 YFSETQ come from the germline V gene. With 2 bases removed from V and 0 bases from J, the gap between germline ends came to 11 bases. For the CDR3, the DNA is TGCGCCAGCAGCTTCCGCACAGGGTTGAACACTGAAGCTTTCTTT. Encoded protein: CASSFRTGLNTEAFF.

This chain uses TRBV2 with TRBJ1-1; 10 positions match TRBD1. Losses at the gene ends were 6 bases for V and 9 bases for J; bases not matched to a gene: 4. The CDR3 totals 12 residues. Germline V lookup: CDR1 SNHLY, CDR2 FYNNEI. The CDR3: CASRGQGMKAFF. CDR3 nucleotides: TGTGCCAGCAGGGGACAGGGGATGAAAGCTTTCTTT. The whole variable domain, remainder taken from reference TRBV2 and TRBJ1-1, is EPEVTQTPSHQVTQMGQEVILRCVPISNHLYFYWYRQILGQKVEFLVSFYNNEISEKSEIFDDQFSVERPDGSNFTLKIRSTKLEDSAMYFCASRGQGMKAFFGQGTRLTVV.

V is TRBV6-5 and J is TRBJ1-1; D unresolved. Between the trimmed V and J ends, which lost 7 bases and 11 bases, there was a span of 17 bases. This CDR3 spans 12 amino acids. Germline assignment: CDR1 MNHEY and CDR2 SVGAGI. The CDR3 DNA sequence: TGTGCCAGCAAAGAGCCCTCCCGAGGGGCTTTCTTT. Protein: CASKEPSRGAFF.

This chain joins TRBV14 and TRBJ2-5; perhaps TRBD1 as D (6 bases). Germline V gives CDR1 SGHDN, CDR2 FVKESK. The CDR3 loop spans 13 amino acids. V shed 6 bases and J shed 4 bases, with 12 bases lying between them. CDR3 sequence reads: CASSQGSRETQYF. CDR3 sequence (DNA): TGTGCCAGCAGTCAGGGGTCTCGAGAGACCCAGTACTTC.

The V gene is TRBV6-5, the J gene TRBJ1-5; no clear D. Trimming pared 6 bases from V and 3 bases from J, leaving 9 bases between. Germline CDR1 is MNHEY and CDR2 is SVGAGI. CDR3 size: 13 residues. Written as DNA, the CDR3 is TGTGCCAGCAGGCGGGCCTACAATCAGCCCCAGCATTTT. Translating it yields CASRRAYNQPQHF.